Presented here are 10 T cell receptor beta chains from one specimen sequenced in a study of blood T cell repertoires in COVID-19. Libraries were prepared by immunoSEQ multiplex PCR; TCRdb keeps only in-frame clonotypes and omits some of them. The repertoire holds some 100,000 clones, roughly 79% seen once, with 12% in the top ten. Sequences were obtained from peripheral blood. The receptors here all came from a woman in her 70s with acute or convalescent COVID-19.

The gene calls are TRBV29-1 and TRBJ2-1, with D tentatively TRBD2 (5 bases). V was trimmed by 2 bases and J by 8 bases, leaving 16 bases between them. In germline, CDR1 is SQVTM, CDR2 ANQGSEA. The CDR3 covers 14 residues. The CDR3 region has the DNA TGCAGCGTTGAACCCGTATCGGGGTTTGATGAGCAGTTCTTC. Translating it yields CSVEPVSGFDEQFF.

The chain uses TRBV7-2 and TRBJ1-3; no firm D call. Trimming removed 5 bases at V and 2 bases at J, with 7 bases between. This CDR3 region has 13 residues. Per germline, CDR1 SGHTA and CDR2 FQGNSA. Here the CDR3 reads CASSPGPGNTIYF. The CDR3 DNA is TGTGCCAGCAGCCCGGGTCCTGGAAACACCATATATTTT.

V usage is TRBV4-1 and J usage is TRBJ1-5; D gene unclear. V shed 0 bases and J shed 4 bases, with 4 bases lying between them. The CDR3 loop spans 13 amino acids. The germline gives CDR1 MGHRA, CDR2 YSYEKL. The CDR3 reads CASSQEENQPQHF. DNA of the CDR3: TGCGCCAGCAGCCAAGAAGAGAATCAGCCCCAGCATTTT.

The rearrangement uses TRBV28 and TRBJ2-3, with a possible D match to TRBD2 (6 bases). This CDR3 has 14 residues. Looked up from germline, CDR1 is MDHEN and CDR2 is SYDVKM. Trimming left V 7 bases short and J 1 base short, with 12 bases between. The CDR3 loop is CASTGGPGTDTQYF. DNA of the CDR3: TGTGCCAGCACCGGGGGACCCGGCACAGATACGCAGTATTTT.

The V and J genes are TRBV6-1 and TRBJ1-4, with 11 bases identical to TRBD1. V lost 6 bases and J lost 7; bases outside the gene matches: 4. The CDR3 is 14 amino acids. CDR1 and CDR2 (germline): MNHNS, SASEGT. The CDR3 loop reads CASSWTGGIEKLFF. DNA for the CDR3: TGTGCCAGCAGCTGGACAGGGGGCATTGAAAAACTGTTTTTT.

The chain combines TRBV29-1 with TRBJ1-3, with D hard to call. V was trimmed by 4 bases and J by 0 bases, leaving 4 bases between them. The CDR3 contains 12 residues. From germline, CDR1 is SQVTM and CDR2 ANQGSEA. The DNA for the CDR3 is TGCAGCGTTGGAGTCTCTGGAAACACCATATATTTT. This gives the protein CSVGVSGNTIYF. Full variable domain (remainder filled in from reference TRBV29-1 and TRBJ1-3): SAVISQKPSRDICQRGTSLTIQCQVDSQVTMMFWYRQQPGQSLTLIATANQGSEATYESGFVIDKFPISRPNLTFSTLTVSNMSPEDSSIYLCSVGVSGNTIYFGEGSWLTVV.

This chain links TRBV2 with TRBJ1-4; D is unclear. CDR1 is SNHLY and CDR2 is FYNNEI in the germline V gene. There are 15 residues in the CDR3. V lost 6 bases to trimming and J lost 0 bases, with 11 bases between them. The CDR3 loop is CASRSLIATNEKLFF. The CDR3 DNA sequence: TGTGCCAGCAGGTCCCTAATTGCAACTAATGAAAAACTGTTTTTT. The variable domain in full, completed from reference TRBV2 and TRBJ1-4, reads EPEVTQTPSHQVTQMGQEVILRCVPISNHLYFYWYRQILGQKVEFLVSFYNNEISEKSEIFDDQFSVERPDGSNFTLKIRSTKLEDSAMYFCASRSLIATNEKLFFGSGTQLSVL.

The CDR3 DNA reads TGCGCCAGCAGTCTAGACAGGGGGCTCCGCGAGCAGTACTTC. Amino acids: CASSLDRGLREQYF. V usage is TRBV5-1 and J usage is TRBJ2-7; 10 bases align to TRBD1. Germline trimming cut 5 bases from V and 6 bases from J; bases unmatched to any gene: 8. This CDR3 spans 14 amino acids. Germline loops: CDR1 SGHRS, CDR2 YFSETQ.

J is TRBJ1-6 and V is TRBV27; TRBD1 matches 7 bases. The CDR3 runs 17 residues. Germline-derived CDR1 and CDR2 are MNHEY and SMNVEV (reference sequence). V lost 5 bases to trimming and J lost 6 bases; unmatched junction nucleotides: 13. The CDR3 DNA reads TGTGCCAGCAGTAACCTTCTTAACAGGGGATCTAATTCACCCCTCCACTTT. Residues: CASSNLLNRGSNSPLHF.

V usage is TRBV7-9 and J usage is TRBJ1-1; D is ambiguous. V lost 2 bases and J lost 4, with 8 bases in between. CDR1 and CDR2 from the germline V gene are SEHNR and FQNEAQ (reference sequence). The CDR3 is 13 residues long. The chain's CDR3 is CASSLSASTEAFF. The CDR3, as DNA: TGTGCCAGCAGCTTATCTGCGAGCACTGAAGCTTTCTTT.